Here is one T cell receptor (beta chain) with its context. These data come from a study of blood T cell repertoires in COVID-19. For the study at large: Acute and convalescent COVID-19 samples came from the United States, Italy and Spain. From T cells, B-cell-depleted T cells, or PBMCs came the material, which was cDNA or gDNA.

The repertoire was sequenced with immunoSEQ multiplex PCR; TCRdb's copy has only in-frame clones and lacks some. The table has 250,000 to 350,000 clones, approximately 90% seen once. After removal of 4 bases from V and 4 bases from J, the junction contained 8 bases not matched to a gene. Germline V gene lookup returns CDR1 LGHNA and CDR2 YSLEER. The CDR3 runs to 16 residues. Sequencing was done on a sample of peripheral blood. The clonotype originates from a woman aged 55 to 70 with acute or convalescent COVID-19. The chain couples TRBV4-3 to TRBJ1-3; 9 bases match TRBD1. The CDR3 DNA follows: TGCGCCAGCAGCCCTCGTGGGACAGGGCTCGGAAACACCATATATTTT. The encoded protein is CASSPRGTGLGNTIYF.